These 3 T cell receptor beta chains share one sample of origin, sequenced in a study of technical replicates of blood from a few donors. Here immunoSEQ multiplex PCR was the method, and the copy in TCRdb shows in-frame clones only, minus some. The sample yields fewer than 60,000 clones, about 95% seen once. Sample: PBMCs. The receptors derive from a human donor in good health. Some clones in this sample may be carry-over from other donors' samples.

The chain employs TRBV29-1 and TRBJ2-3; no clear D gene. Per the germline V gene, CDR1 is SQVTM and CDR2 is ANQGSEA. This CDR3 comprises 10 residues. Trimming removed 6 bases at V and 2 bases at J, with 3 bases between. CDR3 residues: CSVFTDTQYF. The CDR3 DNA is TGCAGCGTCTTCACAGATACGCAGTATTTT.

This chain connects TRBV6-5 to TRBJ2-1; 9 bases line up with TRBD2. Germline loops: CDR1 MNHEY, CDR2 SVGAGI. Trimming took 3 bases from V and 10 from J; bases not matched to a gene: 10. CDR3 length equals 15 residues. The chain's CDR3 is CASSYAAGGGGEQFF. Here the CDR3 DNA reads TGTGCCAGCAGTTATGCGGCGGGAGGGGGCGGCGAGCAGTTCTTC.

The table lists this clone with a count of one. J is TRBJ1-5 and V is TRBV7-9; D is uncertain. Germline assignment: CDR1 SEHNR and CDR2 FQNEAQ (reference sequence). The CDR3 is 15 amino acids. With 4 bases removed from V and 4 bases from J, the gap between germline ends came to 14 bases. The CDR3 DNA reads as TGTGCCAGCAGCTCGTCCGGGAATGAGAATCAGCCCCAGCATTTT. Translated: CASSSSGNENQPQHF.